This T cell receptor beta chain comes out of a study of cytomegalovirus exposure and HLA in healthy donors. Trimming removed 0 bases from V and 4 bases from J, with 13 bases in between. The CDR3 is made up of 16 amino acids. Germline V lookup: CDR1 MDHEN, CDR2 SYDVKM. Whole-study results and caveats: According to an earlier analysis, most TCR beta V segments yielded productive rearrangements about 87% or about 30% of the time. Sequencing likely generated an artifact that appeared as a cluster of highly shared sequence variants. Most of the CMV-associated TCR beta chains (in a later analysis) appeared to be HLA-restricted. Serostatus for CMV was the only available immune exposure information.

Primers for the PCR totalled 60 Vbeta and 13 Jbeta. Generated by immunoSEQ multiplex PCR, the TCRdb table keeps only in-frame clones and is missing some. The sample has over 130,000 clones; approximately 80% are singletons. In regard to this clone: The antigen remains undetermined.

Material for sequencing was PBMCs. This sequence originates from a young man in good health and CMV-seropositive. The chain has TRBV28 and TRBJ1-3, with TRBD1 as a possible D gene (6 bases). As DNA, the CDR3 is TGTGCCAGCAGTTTATGGGCACAGGGTACGGGAAACACCATATATTTT. Amino acid sequence: CASSLWAQGTGNTIYF.